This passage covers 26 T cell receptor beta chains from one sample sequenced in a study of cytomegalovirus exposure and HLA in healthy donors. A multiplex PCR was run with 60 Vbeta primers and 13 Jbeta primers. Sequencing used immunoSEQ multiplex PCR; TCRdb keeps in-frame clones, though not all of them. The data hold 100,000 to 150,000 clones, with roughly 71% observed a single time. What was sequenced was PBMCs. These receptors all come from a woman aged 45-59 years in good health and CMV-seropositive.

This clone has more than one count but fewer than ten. Written as DNA, the CDR3 is TGTGCCAGCAGCGTAGTGTCGCCAGGACTGTCAGATACGCAGTATTTT. Its protein is CASSVVSPGLSDTQYF. The chain uses TRBV9 and TRBJ2-3; tentatively, D is TRBD2 (5 bases). Looked up from germline, CDR1 is SGDLS and CDR2 is YYNGEE. This CDR3 comprises 16 residues. Trimming left V 0 bases short and J 4 bases short, with 15 bases between. The whole variable domain, remainder taken from reference TRBV9 and TRBJ2-3, is DSGVTQTPKHLITATGQRVTLRCSPRSGDLSVYWYQQSLDQGLQFLIQYYNGEERAKGNILERFSAQQFPDLHSELNLSSLELGDSALYFCASSVVSPGLSDTQYFGPGTRLTVL.

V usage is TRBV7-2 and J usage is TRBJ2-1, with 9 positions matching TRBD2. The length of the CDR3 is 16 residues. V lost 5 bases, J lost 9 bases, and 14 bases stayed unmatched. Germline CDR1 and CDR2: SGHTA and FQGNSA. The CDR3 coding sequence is TGTGCCAGCAGCGTTCTAGCGGGGCAGGGGATTGTTGAGCAGTTCTTC. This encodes CASSVLAGQGIVEQFF.

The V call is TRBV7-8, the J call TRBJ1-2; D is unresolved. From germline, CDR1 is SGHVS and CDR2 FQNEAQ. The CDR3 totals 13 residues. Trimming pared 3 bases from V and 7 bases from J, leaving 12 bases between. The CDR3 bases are TGTGCCAGCAGCTTTGACCTAGCGCTTGGCTACACCTTC. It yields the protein CASSFDLALGYTF.

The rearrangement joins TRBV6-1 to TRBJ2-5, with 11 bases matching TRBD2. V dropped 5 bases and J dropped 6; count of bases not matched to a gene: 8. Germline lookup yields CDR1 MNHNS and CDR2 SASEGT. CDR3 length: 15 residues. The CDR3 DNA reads TGTGCCAGCAGTCGAACTAGCGGGGGACATCAGACCCAGTACTTC. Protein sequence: CASSRTSGGHQTQYF.

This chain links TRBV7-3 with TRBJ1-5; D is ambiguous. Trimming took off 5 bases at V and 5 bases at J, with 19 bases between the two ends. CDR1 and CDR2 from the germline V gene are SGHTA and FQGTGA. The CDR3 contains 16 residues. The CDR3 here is CASSPPTVATDQPQHF. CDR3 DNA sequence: TGTGCCAGCAGCCCCCCGACGGTAGCGACGGATCAGCCCCAGCATTTT. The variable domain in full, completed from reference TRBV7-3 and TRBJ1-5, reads GAGVSQTPSNKVTEKGKYVELRCDPISGHTALYWYRQSLGQGPEFLIYFQGTGAADDSGLPNDRFFAVRPEGSVSTLKIQRTERGDSAVYLCASSPPTVATDQPQHFGDGTRLSIL.

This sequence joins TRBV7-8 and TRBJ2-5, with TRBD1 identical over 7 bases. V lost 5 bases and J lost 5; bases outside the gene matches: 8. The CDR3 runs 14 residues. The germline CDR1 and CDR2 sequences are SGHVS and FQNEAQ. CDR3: CASSPMTGTETQYF. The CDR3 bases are TGTGCCAGCAGCCCGATGACAGGGACGGAGACCCAGTACTTC.

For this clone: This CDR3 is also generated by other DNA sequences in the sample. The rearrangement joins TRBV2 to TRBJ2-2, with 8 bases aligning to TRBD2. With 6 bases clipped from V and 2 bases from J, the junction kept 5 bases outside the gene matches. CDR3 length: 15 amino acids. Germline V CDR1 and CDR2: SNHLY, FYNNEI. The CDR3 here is CASRPGLGNTGELFF. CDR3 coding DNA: TGTGCCAGCAGACCGGGACTAGGTAACACCGGGGAGCTGTTTTTT.

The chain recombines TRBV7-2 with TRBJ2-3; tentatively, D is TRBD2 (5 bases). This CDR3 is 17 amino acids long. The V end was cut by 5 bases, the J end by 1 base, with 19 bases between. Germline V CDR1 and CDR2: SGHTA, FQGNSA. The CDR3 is CASSQEGYVRGTDTQYF. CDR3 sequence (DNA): TGTGCCAGCAGCCAAGAGGGATATGTACGGGGCACAGATACGCAGTATTTT.

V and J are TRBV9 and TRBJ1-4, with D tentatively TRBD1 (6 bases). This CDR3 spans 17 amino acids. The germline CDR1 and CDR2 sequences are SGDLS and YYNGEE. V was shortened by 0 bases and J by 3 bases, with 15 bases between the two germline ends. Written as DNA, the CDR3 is TGTGCCAGCAGCGTAGGCAGGGGCGCAACTCCTAATGAAAAACTGTTTTTT. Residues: CASSVGRGATPNEKLFF.

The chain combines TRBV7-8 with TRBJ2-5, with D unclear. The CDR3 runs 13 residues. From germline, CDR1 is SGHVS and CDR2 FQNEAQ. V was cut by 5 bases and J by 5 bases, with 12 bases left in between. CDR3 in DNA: TGTGCCAGCAGCCCGCTTTGGGCGGAGACCCAGTACTTC. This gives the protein CASSPLWAETQYF.

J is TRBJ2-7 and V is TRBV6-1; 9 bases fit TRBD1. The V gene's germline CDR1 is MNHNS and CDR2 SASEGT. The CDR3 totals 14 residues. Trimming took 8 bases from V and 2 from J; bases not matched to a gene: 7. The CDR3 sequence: CASLGTGRTYEQYF. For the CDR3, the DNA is TGTGCCAGCCTTGGGACAGGGAGAACCTACGAGCAGTACTTC.

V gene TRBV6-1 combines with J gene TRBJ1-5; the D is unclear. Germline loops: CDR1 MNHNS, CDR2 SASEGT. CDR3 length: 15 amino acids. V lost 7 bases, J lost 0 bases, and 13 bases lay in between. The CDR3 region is CASNSGGGSNQPQHF. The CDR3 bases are TGTGCCAGCAATTCAGGAGGTGGTAGCAATCAGCCCCAGCATTTT.

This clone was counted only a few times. The DNA for the CDR3 is TGCGCCAGCAGCTTTGGAGGCTACTCCTATAATTCACCCCTCCACTTT. It translates to CASSFGGYSYNSPLHF. The genes are TRBV5-1 and TRBJ1-6; D is ambiguous. The CDR3 contains 16 residues. Germline V CDR1 and CDR2: SGHRS, YFSETQ. V was cut by 2 bases and J by 0 bases, with 9 bases left in between.

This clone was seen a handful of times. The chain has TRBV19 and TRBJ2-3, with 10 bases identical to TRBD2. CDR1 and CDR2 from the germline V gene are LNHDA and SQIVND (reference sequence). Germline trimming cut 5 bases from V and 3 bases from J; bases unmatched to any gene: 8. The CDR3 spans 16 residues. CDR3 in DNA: TGTGCCAGTAGTCATTTTAGCGGGGGGTTAACAGATACGCAGTATTTT. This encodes CASSHFSGGLTDTQYF.

The CDR3 loop is CASSEDRGLYEKLFF. The CDR3 coding sequence is TGTGCCAGCAGCGAAGACAGGGGGCTTTATGAAAAACTGTTTTTT. The chain combines TRBV9 with TRBJ1-4, with 10 bases that match TRBD1. This CDR3 region has 15 residues. CDR1 SGDLS and CDR2 YYNGEE come from the germline V gene. J gave up 6 bases and V 3 bases, and 5 bases lay outside the gene matches.

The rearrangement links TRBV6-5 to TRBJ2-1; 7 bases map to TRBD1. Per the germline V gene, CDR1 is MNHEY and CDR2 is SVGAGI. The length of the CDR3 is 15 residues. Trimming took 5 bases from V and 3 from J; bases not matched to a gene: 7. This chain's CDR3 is CASSASGTDYNEQFF. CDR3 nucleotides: TGTGCCAGCAGTGCTTCCGGGACAGACTACAATGAGCAGTTCTTC.

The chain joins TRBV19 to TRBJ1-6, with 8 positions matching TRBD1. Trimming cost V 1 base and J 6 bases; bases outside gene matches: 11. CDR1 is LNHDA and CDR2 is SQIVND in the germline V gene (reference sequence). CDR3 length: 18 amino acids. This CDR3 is CASSIGRWGQEPNSPLHF. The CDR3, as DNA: TGTGCCAGTAGTATAGGACGGTGGGGACAGGAACCTAATTCACCCCTCCACTTT.

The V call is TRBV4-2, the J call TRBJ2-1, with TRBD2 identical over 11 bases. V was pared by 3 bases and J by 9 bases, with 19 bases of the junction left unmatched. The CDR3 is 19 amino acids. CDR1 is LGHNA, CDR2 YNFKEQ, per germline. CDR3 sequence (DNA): TGTGCCAGCAGCCAGCCGACTTCCGGGACTAGCGGCATTGGGGTTGAGCAGTTCTTC. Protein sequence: CASSQPTSGTSGIGVEQFF.

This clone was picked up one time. CDR3 sequence: CASSLQGQINEKLFF. Here the CDR3 DNA reads TGTGCCAGCAGCCTACAGGGACAGATTAATGAAAAACTGTTTTTT. The chain carries TRBV7-9 and TRBJ1-4, with TRBD1 identical over 7 bases. The germline gives CDR1 SEHNR, CDR2 FQNEAQ (reference sequence). J gave up 4 bases and V 5 bases, and 7 bases lay outside the gene matches. The length of the CDR3 is 15 residues.

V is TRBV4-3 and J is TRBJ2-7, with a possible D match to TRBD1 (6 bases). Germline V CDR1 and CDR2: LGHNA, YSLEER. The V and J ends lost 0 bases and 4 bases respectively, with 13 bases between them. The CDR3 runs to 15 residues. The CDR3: CASSQEWGHRYEQYF. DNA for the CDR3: TGCGCCAGCAGCCAAGAGTGGGGGCACAGATACGAGCAGTACTTC.

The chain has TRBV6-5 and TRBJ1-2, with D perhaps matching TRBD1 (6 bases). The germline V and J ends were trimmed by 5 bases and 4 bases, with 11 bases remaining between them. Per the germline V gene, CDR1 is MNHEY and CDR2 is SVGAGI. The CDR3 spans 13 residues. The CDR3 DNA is TGTGCCAGCAGTGAAACAGGGTCCTATGGCTACACCTTC. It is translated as CASSETGSYGYTF.

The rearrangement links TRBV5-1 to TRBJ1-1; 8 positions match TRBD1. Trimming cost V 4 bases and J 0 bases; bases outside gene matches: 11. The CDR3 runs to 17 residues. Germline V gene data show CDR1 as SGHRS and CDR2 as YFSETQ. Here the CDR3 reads CASSGRGPNTLNTEAFF. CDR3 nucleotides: TGCGCCAGCAGCGGCAGGGGGCCCAATACCTTGAACACTGAAGCTTTCTTT. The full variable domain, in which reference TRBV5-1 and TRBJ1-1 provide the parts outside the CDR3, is KAGVTQTPRYLIKTRGQQVTLSCSPISGHRSVSWYQQTPGQGLQFLFEYFSETQRNKGNFPGRFSGRQFSNSRSEMNVSTLELGDSALYLCASSGRGPNTLNTEAFFGQGTRLTVV.

The CDR3 coding sequence is TGTGCCAGCAGCTTAAGTTCCAGCGGGTGGGATACGCAGTATTTT. Its translation: CASSLSSSGWDTQYF. The chain links TRBV7-2 to TRBJ2-3; weak D call: TRBD2 (6 bases). V was pared by 2 bases and J by 6 bases, with 15 bases between. The CDR3 runs 15 residues. Germline CDR1 is SGHTA and CDR2 is FQGNSA.

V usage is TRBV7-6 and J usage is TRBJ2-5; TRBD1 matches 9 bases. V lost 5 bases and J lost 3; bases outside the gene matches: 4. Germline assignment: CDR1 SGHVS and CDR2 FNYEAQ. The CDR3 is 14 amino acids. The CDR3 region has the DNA TGTGCCAGCAGCCGACAGGGGGGGAAAGAGACCCAGTACTTC. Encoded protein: CASSRQGGKETQYF.

CDR3 in DNA: TGTGCCAGCAGCCCCAGACAGGGGATAAACATTCAGTACTTC. Translating gives CASSPRQGINIQYF. The V and J genes are TRBV11-1 and TRBJ2-4; 8 bases map to TRBD1. The V and J ends lost 5 bases and 6 bases, in that order; junction bases with no gene match: 6. Germline lookup yields CDR1 SGHAT and CDR2 FQDESV (reference sequence). The CDR3 has 14 residues.

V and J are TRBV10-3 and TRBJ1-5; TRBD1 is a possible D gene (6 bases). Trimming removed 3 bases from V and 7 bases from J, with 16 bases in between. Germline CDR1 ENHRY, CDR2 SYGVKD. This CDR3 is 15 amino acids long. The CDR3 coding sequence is TGTGCCATCAGTGACGAACAGGGTTACTGGCAGCCCCAGCATTTT. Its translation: CAISDEQGYWQPQHF.